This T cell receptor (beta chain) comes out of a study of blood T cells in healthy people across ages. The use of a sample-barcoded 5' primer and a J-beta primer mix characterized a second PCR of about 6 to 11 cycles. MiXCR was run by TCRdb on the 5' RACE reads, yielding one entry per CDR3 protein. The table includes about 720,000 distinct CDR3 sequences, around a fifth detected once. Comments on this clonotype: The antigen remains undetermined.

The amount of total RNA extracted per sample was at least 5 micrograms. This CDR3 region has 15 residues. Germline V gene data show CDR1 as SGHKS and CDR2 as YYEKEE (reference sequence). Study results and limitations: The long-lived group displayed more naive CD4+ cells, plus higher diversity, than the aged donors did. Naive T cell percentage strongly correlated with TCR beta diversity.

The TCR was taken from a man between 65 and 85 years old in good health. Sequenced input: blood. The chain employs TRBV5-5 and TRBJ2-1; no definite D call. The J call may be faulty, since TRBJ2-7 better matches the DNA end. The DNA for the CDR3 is TGTGCCAGCAGCTTGGGTGTCAGGCAACTGTACGAGCAGTACTTC. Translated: CASSLGVRQLYEQYF.